A selection of T cell receptor beta chains follows, all from one sample in a study of T-cell memory formation after mild COVID-19. TCRdb ran MiXCR on the 5' RACE reads and lists one entry per CDR3 protein. The table has roughly 500,000 distinct CDR3 sequences, about a fifth seen once. Sequencing used PBMCs or a T cell subset sorted from them (not recorded which). These receptor sequences come from an adult woman who had mild COVID-19 (a few samples of this study predate the infection). Cell type and time point are not known. Both conserved end residues are part of each CDR3. A D gene is named only where the DNA matches it firmly. For some rows the clone size is stated as once, few or many, or as a class when expanded; others skip it.

V,D,J,size,CDR3,DNA
TRBV15,NA,TRBJ2-7,NA,CATSRELTEQYF,TGTGCCACCAGCAGAGAGTTGACCGAGCAGTACTTC
TRBV4-2,TRBD2,TRBJ2-5,few,CASSHGLAGGYQETQYF,TGTGCCAGCAGCCATGGACTAGCGGGGGGGTACCAAGAGACCCAGTACTTC
TRBV7-6,TRBD1,TRBJ2-5,NA,CASSSGQEAFETQYF,TGTGCCAGCAGCTCTGGACAGGAGGCATTTGAGACCCAGTACTTC
TRBV5-1,NA,TRBJ1-1,NA,CASSTSGPVEAFF,TGCGCCAGCAGCACCTCCGGACCTGTAGAAGCTTTCTTT
TRBV7-6,NA,TRBJ2-5,few,CASSLVDGPGETQYF,TGTGCCAGCAGCTTAGTGGACGGCCCGGGGGAGACCCAGTACTTC
TRBV7-9,TRBD2,TRBJ2-1,few,CASRAILREGPSSYNEQFF,TGTGCCAGCAGAGCAATTCTGCGGGAGGGACCGAGCTCCTACAATGAGCAGTTCTTC
TRBV18,NA,TRBJ1-5,NA,CASSPLGELSNQPQHF,TGTGCCAGCTCACCACTGGGGGAGCTAAGCAATCAGCCCCAGCATTTT
TRBV7-2,TRBD2,TRBJ2-1,NA,CASSRRAGGLNEQFF,TGTGCCAGCAGCAGGCGAGCGGGAGGGCTCAATGAGCAGTTCTTC
TRBV11-2,TRBD2,TRBJ2-4,NA,CASSYKAGGPGMTKNIQYF,TGTGCCAGCAGCTATAAAGCGGGAGGGCCGGGTATGACCAAAAACATTCAGTACTTC
TRBV6-2/TRBV6-3,NA,TRBJ2-3,NA,CASSLSGVGADTQYF,TGTGCCAGCAGTCTCAGCGGAGTCGGCGCAGATACGCAGTATTTT
TRBV6-6,NA,TRBJ2-5,NA,CASSYHETQYF,TGTGCCAGCAGTTACCACGAGACCCAGTACTTC
TRBV2,NA,TRBJ2-3,few,CASIQTVSTDTQYF,TGTGCCAGCATCCAGACAGTTAGCACAGATACGCAGTATTTT
TRBV6-2/TRBV6-3,NA,TRBJ2-1,few,CASSYSPSPSDEQFF,TGTGCCAGCAGTTACTCGCCTAGCCCAAGCGATGAGCAGTTCTTC
TRBV3-1,TRBD2,TRBJ2-2,NA,CASSHGGRASAGELFF,TGTGCCAGCAGCCATGGCGGGAGGGCTTCCGCCGGGGAGCTGTTTTTT
TRBV7-9,NA,TRBJ1-2,few,CASSLRAAYGYTF,TGTGCCAGCAGCTTAAGGGCAGCCTATGGCTACACCTTC
TRBV10-3,TRBD2,TRBJ2-1,few,CAIALAGENEQFF,TGTGCCATCGCTCTAGCGGGAGAGAATGAGCAGTTCTTC
TRBV20-1,TRBD1,TRBJ1-2,NA,CSARAPQGGFNYGYTF,TGCAGTGCTAGAGCCCCTCAGGGGGGCTTTAACTATGGCTACACCTTC
TRBV7-6,NA,TRBJ2-2,NA,CASSLTGGKNTGELFF,TGTGCCAGCAGCTTAACCGGCGGGAAGAACACCGGGGAGCTGTTTTTT
TRBV7-2,NA,TRBJ2-3,few,CASSWDSNTDTQYF,TGTGCCAGCAGCTGGGACTCGAACACAGATACGCAGTATTTT
TRBV7-9,TRBD1,TRBJ1-5,once,CASSPRGRGQPQHF,TGTGCCAGCAGCCCCAGGGGGCGCGGGCAGCCCCAGCATTTT
TRBV24-1,TRBD2,TRBJ2-5,NA,CATSDRGSSGIETQYF,TGTGCCACCAGTGATCGGGGGTCTAGCGGGATAGAGACCCAGTACTTC
TRBV5-1,NA,TRBJ2-2,few,CASSLLTNTGELFF,TGCGCCAGCAGCTTACTCACGAACACCGGGGAGCTGTTTTTT
TRBV7-9,TRBD1,TRBJ1-5,NA,CASSREQGSENQPQHF,TGTGCCAGCAGTCGTGAACAGGGGTCCGAAAATCAGCCCCAGCATTTT
TRBV19,TRBD2,TRBJ2-1,few,CASKVRGGNYNEQFF,TGTGCCAGTAAAGTGCGCGGGGGTAACTACAATGAGCAGTTCTTC
TRBV7-9,NA,TRBJ2-7,NA,CASSSSPRSYEQYF,TGTGCCAGCAGTTCGAGCCCCCGATCGTACGAGCAGTACTTC
TRBV29-1,TRBD1,TRBJ2-5,NA,CSAKGQGQETQYF,TGCAGCGCCAAAGGACAGGGCCAAGAGACCCAGTACTTC
TRBV4-1,NA,TRBJ1-5,NA,CASSQVQGGDQPQHF,TGCGCCAGCAGCCAAGTACAGGGAGGGGATCAGCCCCAGCATTTT
TRBV5-1,NA,TRBJ2-4,NA,CASSFGPENIQYF,TGCGCCAGCAGCTTCGGACCCGAAAACATTCAGTACTTC
TRBV11-3,NA,TRBJ2-5,NA,CASSGNSETQYF,TGTGCCAGCAGCGGGAATTCAGAGACCCAGTACTTC
TRBV12-3/TRBV12-4,NA,TRBJ2-1,many,CASSQRPGSPYNEQFF,TGTGCCAGCAGTCAGCGGCCGGGGTCCCCCTACAATGAGCAGTTCTTC
TRBV19,TRBD2,TRBJ2-3,NA,CASKNRGGGSTDTQYF,TGTGCCAGTAAGAATCGCGGGGGGGGTAGCACAGATACGCAGTATTTT
TRBV7-2,TRBD2,TRBJ2-3,few,CASRRSGRGSTDTQYF,TGTGCCAGCAGACGGAGCGGGAGAGGGTCCACAGATACGCAGTATTTT
TRBV6-5,TRBD1,TRBJ2-5,NA,CASSYSLQGDETQYF,TGTGCCAGCAGTTACTCATTACAGGGGGACGAGACCCAGTACTTC
TRBV9,TRBD2,TRBJ2-7,NA,CASSGDLAGVDEQYF,TGTGCCAGCAGCGGAGACCTAGCGGGCGTTGACGAGCAGTACTTC